The 24 T cell receptor beta chains below were found in one sample sequenced in a study of shared T cell receptors in the human thymus (dated by TCRdb to 2020 to 2022). Receptor libraries were prepared by the immunoSEQ multiplex PCR assay. Drawn from immuneACCESS, this table holds only the in-frame rearrangements with V and J called that TCRdb kept. Clones are partly lost; checked studies trace under half to an unresolved V gene and leave the rest unexplained. In all, the sample holds about 660,000 clones, and roughly 90% of those were seen once. Roughly 0.0097% of the sample is held by the ten biggest clonotypes. These data also featured in a second study, about human thymus T cells.

Sequenced material: thymocytes. The receptors derive from a boy under three years old with a congenital heart defect. Donor details come from another sample of the same person, matched by shared clones.

This clone was found once. The chain is built from TRBV5-1 and TRBJ2-5, with D maybe TRBD1 (5 bases). V shed 3 bases and J shed 2 bases, with 11 bases lying between them. CDR1 and CDR2 (germline): SGHRS, YFSETQ. This CDR3 contains 14 residues. Here the CDR3 DNA reads TGCGCCAGCAGCTCCGACAGAGAGCAAGAGACCCAGTACTTC. It yields the protein CASSSDREQETQYF.

The chain links TRBV11-2 to TRBJ2-7; TRBD2 aligns across 7 bases. CDR1 and CDR2 (germline): SGHAT, FQNNGV. The CDR3 has 15 residues. The V gene end was trimmed by 5 bases and the J gene end by 1 base; junction bases not matched to a gene: 8. CDR3: CASSVSGEGSYEQYF. The CDR3 DNA follows: TGTGCCAGCAGCGTAAGTGGGGAGGGATCCTACGAGCAGTACTTC.

The V and J genes are TRBV7-2 and TRBJ2-7, with D maybe TRBD2 (6 bases). Trimming took 1 base from V and 4 from J, leaving 23 bases between them. The germline CDR1 and CDR2 sequences are SGHTA and FQGNSA. The CDR3 has 18 residues. The CDR3 region has the DNA TGTGCCAGCAGCTTAGAGTTTGGGGACTCCCTAAGGGATTACGAGCAGTACTTC. Encoded protein: CASSLEFGDSLRDYEQYF.

V is TRBV7-2 and J is TRBJ2-7, with a tentative D call TRBD1 (6 bases). Trimming cost V 1 base and J 0 bases, with 10 bases left between them. Germline V CDR1 and CDR2: SGHTA, FQGNSA. The CDR3 covers 15 residues. CDR3 sequence (DNA): TGTGCCAGCAGCTTAGTGGGGACACCCTCCTACGAGCAGTACTTC. Amino acids: CASSLVGTPSYEQYF.

The V and J genes are TRBV6-5 and TRBJ1-1, with 7 positions matching TRBD1. The length of the CDR3 is 15 residues. Germline loops: CDR1 MNHEY, CDR2 SVGAGI. Unmatched junction bases numbered 7, after V lost 0 bases and J lost 6 bases. The CDR3 protein is CASSYSSITGAEAFF. CDR3 nucleotides: TGTGCCAGCAGTTACTCGTCTATTACAGGGGCTGAAGCTTTCTTT.

V and J are TRBV4-2 and TRBJ2-3; possible D gene TRBD2, 5 bases. There are 15 residues in the CDR3. The V and J ends lost 4 bases and 4 bases respectively, with 15 bases between them. Germline V CDR1 and CDR2: LGHNA, YNFKEQ. Here the CDR3 DNA reads TGTGCCAGCAGCCCAGGACCGTCGCGGGCAGATACGCAGTATTTT. It translates to CASSPGPSRADTQYF.

The V and J genes are TRBV10-3 and TRBJ2-3; D is possibly TRBD2 (7 bases). Germline V gives CDR1 ENHRY, CDR2 SYGVKD. With 11 bases removed from V and 2 bases from J, the gap between germline ends came to 17 bases. The CDR3 loop spans 14 amino acids. CDR3 residues: CAGGQSGDTDTQYF. Here the CDR3 DNA reads TGTGCCGGGGGGCAGAGCGGGGACACAGATACGCAGTATTTT.

The V gene is TRBV20-1, the J gene TRBJ2-7; unclear D gene. V was shortened by 6 bases and J by 6 bases, with 12 bases between the two germline ends. Germline CDR1 is DFQATT and CDR2 is SNEGSKA (reference sequence). CDR3 length equals 11 residues. The CDR3 spells CSARTPGEQYF. CDR3 nucleotides: TGCAGTGCACGAACTCCAGGCGAGCAGTACTTC.

The chain links TRBV30 to TRBJ1-1; D remains ambiguous. This CDR3 region has 14 residues. Trimming removed 5 bases at V and 0 bases at J, with 13 bases between. CDR1 is GTSNPN, CDR2 SVGIG, per germline (reference sequence). In nucleotides, the CDR3 is TGTGCCTGGGTCTGCGGGCGGGTGAACACTGAAGCTTTCTTT. Amino acid sequence: CAWVCGRVNTEAFF.

In its sample, this clone was seen once. The V call is TRBV19, the J call TRBJ2-3; possibly TRBD2 for D (5 bases). The germline V gene has CDR1 LNHDA and CDR2 SQIVND (reference sequence). V was cut by 2 bases and J by 6 bases, with 21 bases left in between. CDR3 length: 17 amino acids. CDR3 residues: CASSITGPASLHDTQYF. CDR3 coding DNA: TGTGCCAGTAGTATAACGGGCCCTGCTAGCCTTCACGATACGCAGTATTTT.

J is TRBJ1-2 and V is TRBV7-9; D remains unclear. The V end lost 7 bases, the J end lost 0 bases, and 12 bases lay between the germline ends. The CDR3 sequence is 14 residues long. CDR1 and CDR2 (germline): SEHNR, FQNEAQ (reference sequence). The CDR3 spells CASNHGSSNYGYTF. The DNA for the CDR3 is TGTGCCAGCAACCATGGGAGCTCTAACTATGGCTACACCTTC.

This chain uses TRBV27 with TRBJ2-1, with 8 bases lining up with TRBD1. Germline V gene lookup returns CDR1 MNHEY and CDR2 SMNVEV (reference sequence). Unmatched junction bases numbered 13, after V lost 7 bases and J lost 5 bases. The CDR3 spans 16 residues. CDR3 bases: TGTGCCAGCACATTAGGAGGACAGGGAGTCGACAATGAGCAGTTCTTC. Amino acids: CASTLGGQGVDNEQFF.

V gene TRBV4-1 combines with J gene TRBJ1-2; D uncertain. Trimming pared 2 bases from V and 8 bases from J, leaving 15 bases between. CDR1 is MGHRA, CDR2 YSYEKL, per germline. The CDR3 is made up of 14 amino acids. The CDR3 protein is CASSQSHPERGYTF. DNA for the CDR3: TGCGCCAGCAGCCAATCTCACCCTGAACGGGGCTACACCTTC.

Points on this clone: At one boundary the junction diverges from the germline segment, which might be a read error. The J gene is TRBJ2-7, the V gene TRBV30; 7 positions agree with TRBD1. The length of the CDR3 is 9 residues. Germline V gene data show CDR1 as GTSNPN and CDR2 as SVGIG (reference sequence). As DNA, the CDR3 is TGTGCCTGGTCCGGGACAGCCGACTTC. Its protein is CAWSGTADF.

The chain links TRBV28 to TRBJ2-1, with a weak D call TRBD2 (5 bases). Germline V gene sequence: CDR1 MDHEN, CDR2 SYDVKM. Trimming cost V 3 bases and J 7 bases, with 10 bases left between them. CDR3 size: 13 residues. The CDR3 protein is CASSFRGLNEQFF. The CDR3 nucleotides read TGTGCCAGCAGTTTCCGGGGTCTGAATGAGCAGTTCTTC.

The rearrangement links TRBV6-5 to TRBJ1-1; the match to TRBD1 covers 8 bases. Unmatched junction bases numbered 2, after V lost 4 bases and J lost 1 base. Germline V gene sequence: CDR1 MNHEY, CDR2 SVGAGI. This CDR3 spans 14 amino acids. Written as DNA, the CDR3 is TGTGCCAGCAGTTCGGACAGGGAGAACACTGAAGCTTTCTTT. Protein sequence: CASSSDRENTEAFF.

The V gene is TRBV5-1, the J gene TRBJ2-2; maybe TRBD2 (5 bases). The CDR3 spans 12 residues. The ends were cut back, 1 base at V and 11 bases at J, with 9 bases in the middle. CDR1 SGHRS and CDR2 YFSETQ come from the germline V gene. Here the CDR3 DNA reads TGCGCCAGCAGCTTGAATGGGAGAGAGCTGTTTTTT. Its protein is CASSLNGRELFF.

In DNA form, the CDR3 reads TGTGCCAGCAGTGACGGAATGTTAGGCGGGGGCAACACCGGGGAGCTGTTTTTT. This sequence encodes CASSDGMLGGGNTGELFF. The rearrangement uses TRBV6-4 and TRBJ2-2, with D perhaps matching TRBD2 (7 bases). V was trimmed by 2 bases and J by 2 bases, leaving 18 bases between them. The CDR3 spans 18 residues. The germline V gene has CDR1 MRHNA and CDR2 SNTAGT.

The gene calls are TRBV11-3 and TRBJ2-3; TRBD2 is a possible D gene (6 bases). The ends were cut back, 5 bases at V and 1 base at J, with 16 bases in the middle. The CDR3 is 16 amino acids. Germline V CDR1 and CDR2: SGHNT, YENEEA. CDR3 sequence: CASSRDSRGGTDTQYF. DNA for the CDR3: TGTGCCAGCAGCCGGGACTCGCGTGGCGGCACAGATACGCAGTATTTT. Based on the CDR3 plus reference TRBV11-3 and TRBJ2-3, the full variable domain is EAGVVQSPRYKIIEKKQPVAFWCNPISGHNTLYWYLQNLGQGPELLIRYENEEAVDDSQLPKDRFSAERLKGVDSTLKIQPAELGDSAVYLCASSRDSRGGTDTQYFGPGTRLTVL.

The chain uses TRBV5-4 and TRBJ2-7; D is undetermined. The V end lost 0 bases, the J end lost 5 bases, and 12 bases lay between the germline ends. Germline CDR1 reads SGHNT; CDR2 reads YYREEE (reference sequence). The CDR3 has 14 amino acids. CDR3 DNA: TGTGCCAGCAGCTTGGAGGCGGAAACCCACGAGCAGTACTTC. Protein sequence: CASSLEAETHEQYF.

The chain is built from TRBV2 and TRBJ1-1; 8 bases are shared with TRBD1. This CDR3 has 15 residues. The germline V gene encodes CDR1 SNHLY and CDR2 FYNNEI. The ends lost 6 bases at V and 6 bases at J; junction bases unmatched: 12. CDR3 DNA sequence: TGTGCCAGCAGAGACTACAGGGGGAGACTTCCTGAAGCTTTCTTT. Translation: CASRDYRGRLPEAFF.

This chain joins TRBV5-5 and TRBJ2-7; no firm D call. Deletions cut 1 base from V and 2 bases from J, with 13 bases between. Germline CDR1 is SGHKS and CDR2 is YYEKEE (reference sequence). This CDR3 contains 15 residues. CDR3 bases: TGTGCCAGCAGCTTGTGCAAGGAGCGAACCTACGAGCAGTACTTC. This gives the protein CASSLCKERTYEQYF.

V usage is TRBV4-3 and J usage is TRBJ2-1; 10 bases align to TRBD2. CDR3 length: 16 residues. With V trimmed by 2 bases and J by 5 bases, 6 bases remained unmatched. Germline-derived CDR1 and CDR2 are LGHNA and YSLEER. CDR3 region: CASSQKSGRAHNEQFF. The CDR3 DNA follows: TGCGCCAGCAGCCAAAAAAGCGGGAGGGCCCACAATGAGCAGTTCTTC.

The CDR3 spells CASSLEGQDSNQPQHF. In nucleotides, the CDR3 is TGTGCCAGCAGCTTGGAGGGACAGGATAGCAATCAGCCCCAGCATTTT. The V call is TRBV5-8, the J call TRBJ1-5; 8 nucleotides agree with TRBD1. Germline V gene sequence: CDR1 SGHTS, CDR2 YDEGEE. There are 16 residues in the CDR3. J gave up 0 bases and V 0 bases, and 2 bases lay outside the gene matches.